The 19 T cell receptor beta chains given below trace back to one sample, sequenced in a study of cytotoxic CD8 clonotypes in ibrutinib-treated CLL. Libraries were prepared by immunoSEQ multiplex PCR; TCRdb keeps only in-frame clonotypes and omits some of them. The sample includes approximately 200,000 clones, about 72% of them seen just once. The sequences come from PBMCs, collected after 24 months of ibrutinib treatment. The receptors here all came from a human donor with chronic lymphocytic leukemia.

This chain connects TRBV30 to TRBJ2-2; 7 bases fit TRBD2. Trimming took 5 bases from V and 8 from J; bases not matched to a gene: 8. Looked up from germline, CDR1 is GTSNPN and CDR2 is SVGIG (reference sequence). This CDR3 is built from 13 residues. CDR3 sequence (DNA): TGTGCCTGGGGCCGAGGCGGGAGAGGGGAGCTGTTTTTT. As protein: CAWGRGGRGELFF.

The V call is TRBV27, the J call TRBJ2-3, with 14 bases matching TRBD2. CDR3 length equals 18 residues. J was trimmed by 0 bases and V by 8 bases; bases with no gene match: 10. In germline, CDR1 is MNHEY, CDR2 SMNVEV (reference sequence). The CDR3 coding sequence is TGTGCCAGCGCTCCGGGACTAGCGGGAGAACCTAGCACAGATACGCAGTATTTT. Its protein is CASAPGLAGEPSTDTQYF.

The chain combines TRBV4-1 with TRBJ1-5; 10 positions agree with TRBD1. CDR3 size: 17 residues. CDR1 and CDR2 (germline): MGHRA, YSYEKL. The J segment lost 4 bases and the V segment lost 4 bases, leaving 10 bases of the junction unmatched. Here the CDR3 DNA reads TGCGCCAGCAGCCCTATACAGACAGGGGGCTGGAATCAGCCCCAGCATTTT. Translation gives CASSPIQTGGWNQPQHF.

V and J are TRBV7-9 and TRBJ2-1; TRBD2 matches 7 bases. In germline, CDR1 is SEHNR, CDR2 FQNEAQ (reference sequence). The CDR3 consists of 17 residues. The ends lost 0 bases at V and 8 bases at J; junction bases unmatched: 13. The CDR3 sequence: CASSLAGGAGPPDEQFF. The DNA of the CDR3 is TGTGCCAGCAGCTTAGCGGGAGGAGCGGGGCCGCCCGATGAGCAGTTCTTC.

This rearrangement joins TRBV4-3 to TRBJ1-5; the match to TRBD1 covers 9 bases. V gave up 2 bases and J gave up 6 bases; unmatched junction bases: 5. CDR3 length: 15 residues. Germline V gene data show CDR1 as LGHNA and CDR2 as YSLEER. CDR3 coding DNA: TGCGCCAGCAGCCAAACTACAGGGGGCCGTCAGCCCCAGCATTTT. This translates into CASSQTTGGRQPQHF.

The CDR3 protein is CASRPRQGRGNTEAFF. The CDR3 nucleotides read TGCGCCAGCAGACCTCGACAGGGAAGGGGGAACACTGAAGCTTTCTTT. The chain carries TRBV5-1 and TRBJ1-1; TRBD1 aligns across 7 bases. The CDR3 is 16 amino acids. V lost 5 bases, J lost 1 base, and 11 bases stayed unmatched. Per the germline V gene, CDR1 is SGHRS and CDR2 is YFSETQ.

The chain combines TRBV4-2 with TRBJ1-5; D is unresolved. The CDR3 extends over 15 amino acids. V lost 3 bases and J 6 bases, leaving 15 bases between the germline ends. The germline CDR1 and CDR2 sequences are LGHNA and YNFKEQ. The chain's CDR3 is CASSQERRSGQPQHF. CDR3 DNA: TGTGCCAGCAGCCAGGAACGTCGGAGCGGTCAGCCCCAGCATTTT.

This clone was detected only a few times. The chain joins TRBV10-3 to TRBJ2-2; D gene unclear. V dropped 10 bases and J dropped 2 bases, with 17 bases sitting between them. The CDR3 covers 15 residues. Germline V gene lookup returns CDR1 ENHRY and CDR2 SYGVKD. Written as DNA, the CDR3 is TGTGCCACCTGCCCTCGGACGGCCAACACCGGGGAGCTGTTTTTT. Amino acid sequence: CATCPRTANTGELFF.

This clone was detected a few times. The rearrangement links TRBV19 to TRBJ1-5; unclear D gene. The CDR3 length is 17 residues. CDR1 is LNHDA, CDR2 SQIVND, per germline (reference sequence). Trimming took off 9 bases at V and 4 bases at J, with 25 bases between the two ends. This chain's CDR3 is CASAVGLKDVRNQPQHF. The CDR3 DNA is TGTGCCAGCGCCGTCGGGCTAAAGGACGTTAGGAATCAGCCCCAGCATTTT.

The rearrangement links TRBV18 to TRBJ2-7; 10 bases agree with TRBD1. V lost 2 bases and J lost 2; bases outside the gene matches: 6. The CDR3 loop spans 16 amino acids. CDR1 and CDR2 from the germline V gene are KGHSH and LQKENI. The DNA of the CDR3 is TGTGCCAGCTCACCATCCGTCGGGACAGGGGCCTACGAGCAGTACTTC. Amino acid sequence: CASSPSVGTGAYEQYF.

This clone was seen just once. V and J are TRBV28 and TRBJ2-1; 13 bases are shared with TRBD2. The ends lost 6 bases at V and 0 bases at J; junction bases unmatched: 5. CDR3 size: 17 residues. CDR1 MDHEN and CDR2 SYDVKM come from the germline V gene. CDR3 sequence: CASRGTSGKSSYNEQFF. The CDR3 DNA is TGTGCCAGCAGAGGGACTAGCGGGAAAAGCTCCTACAATGAGCAGTTCTTC.

V and J are TRBV10-3 and TRBJ2-6; TRBD2 agrees at 11 bases. With 10 bases clipped from V and 3 bases from J, the junction kept 5 bases outside the gene matches. This CDR3 contains 15 residues. From germline, CDR1 is ENHRY and CDR2 SYGVKD. The CDR3 DNA reads as TGTGCCAGTAGCGGGAGGGCGGATGGGGCCAACGTCCTGACTTTC. As protein: CASSGRADGANVLTF.

The chain combines TRBV7-7 with TRBJ2-7; TRBD1 agrees at 9 bases. Germline trimming cut 5 bases from V and 6 bases from J; bases unmatched to any gene: 5. This CDR3 comprises 13 residues. The germline CDR1 and CDR2 sequences are SSHAT and FNYEAQ (reference sequence). The CDR3 is CASSRDRVTEQYF. The CDR3 bases are TGTGCCAGCAGCCGGGACAGGGTGACCGAGCAGTACTTC.

The chain employs TRBV18 and TRBJ2-1; possible D gene TRBD2, 6 bases. Germline loops: CDR1 KGHSH, CDR2 LQKENI. V lost 3 bases, J lost 5 bases, and 14 bases lay in between. This CDR3 is built from 15 residues. The CDR3: CASSPLANLHNEQFF. In nucleotides, the CDR3 is TGTGCCAGCTCACCTCTAGCGAACCTTCACAATGAGCAGTTCTTC.

The chain has TRBV6-5 and TRBJ2-7, with TRBD1 identical over 7 bases. From germline, CDR1 is MNHEY and CDR2 SVGAGI. V shed 4 bases and J 4 bases; nucleotides not matched to a gene: 7. This CDR3 has 14 residues. CDR3 in amino acids: CASSSTGIGYEQYF. CDR3 sequence (DNA): TGTGCCAGCAGTTCGACAGGGATAGGGTACGAGCAGTACTTC.

This clone was observed a single time. The J gene is TRBJ1-5, the V gene TRBV2; D is perhaps TRBD1 (5 bases). The V end was cut by 8 bases, the J end by 7 bases, with 21 bases between. The CDR3 runs to 15 residues. Germline V gene sequence: CDR1 SNHLY, CDR2 FYNNEI. The CDR3 sequence is CASAVPRQGGQPQHF. Written as DNA, the CDR3 is TGTGCCAGCGCTGTACCTAGGCAGGGAGGACAGCCCCAGCATTTT.

The V and J genes are TRBV2 and TRBJ1-2; D is uncertain. The CDR3 loop spans 12 amino acids. The V gene's germline CDR1 is SNHLY and CDR2 FYNNEI. With 8 bases removed from V and 3 bases from J, the gap between germline ends came to 10 bases. CDR3 in amino acids: CASVGKYYGYTF. In nucleotides, the CDR3 is TGTGCCAGCGTGGGGAAATACTATGGCTACACCTTC.

This chain links TRBV10-3 with TRBJ1-2; D not certain. Trimming took 10 bases from V and 5 from J, leaving 5 bases between them. Germline V gene sequence: CDR1 ENHRY, CDR2 SYGVKD. The CDR3 length is 9 residues. The CDR3 DNA follows: TGTGCCACCTTGTATGGCTACACCTTC. Translation gives CATLYGYTF.

The chain links TRBV27 to TRBJ2-7; D is perhaps TRBD1 (5 bases). Germline CDR1 MNHEY, CDR2 SMNVEV (reference sequence). This CDR3 comprises 15 residues. Deletions cut 0 bases from V and 1 base from J, with 10 bases between. For the CDR3, the DNA is TGTGCCAGCAGTTTATCCCAGGGTATATCCTACGAGCAGTACTTC. It specifies CASSLSQGISYEQYF.